This T cell receptor beta chain was recorded in a study of Ad26.COV2.S vaccination and SARS-CoV-2 variants. General study points: Those who received vaccine or placebo ended up with similar non-spike TCR breadth.

The method was immunoSEQ multiplex PCR; TCRdb's version includes in-frame clones alone and lacks a portion of them. The sample shows approximately 97,000 clones, about 78% of them seen only once. This CDR3 region has 14 residues. Germline CDR1 is MNHEY and CDR2 is SVGEGT. J was trimmed by 2 bases and V by 5 bases; bases with no gene match: 3. Notes on this clone: Its antigen is unidentified.

This rearrangement joins TRBV6-2 or TRBV6-3 to TRBJ2-3; 8 positions match TRBD1. This sequence was found in a human donor who had recovered from COVID-19. The sample here was peripheral blood, taken after recovery from COVID-19. The CDR3 nucleotides are TGTGCCAGCAGTACGGGACAGGTCACAGATACGCAGTATTTT. This encodes CASSTGQVTDTQYF.